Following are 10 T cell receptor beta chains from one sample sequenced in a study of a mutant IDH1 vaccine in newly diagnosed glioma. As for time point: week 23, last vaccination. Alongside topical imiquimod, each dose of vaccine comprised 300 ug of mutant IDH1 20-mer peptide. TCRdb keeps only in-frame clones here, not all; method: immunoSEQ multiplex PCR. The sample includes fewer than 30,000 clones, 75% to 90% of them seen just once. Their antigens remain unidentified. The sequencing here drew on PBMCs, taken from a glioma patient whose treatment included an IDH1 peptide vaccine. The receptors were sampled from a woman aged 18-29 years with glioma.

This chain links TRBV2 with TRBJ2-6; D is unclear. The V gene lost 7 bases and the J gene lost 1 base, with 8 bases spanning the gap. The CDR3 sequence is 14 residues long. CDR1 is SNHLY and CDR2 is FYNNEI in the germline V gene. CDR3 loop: CASNLLSGANVLTF. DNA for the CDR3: TGTGCCAGCAATCTTTTATCTGGGGCCAACGTCCTGACTTTC.

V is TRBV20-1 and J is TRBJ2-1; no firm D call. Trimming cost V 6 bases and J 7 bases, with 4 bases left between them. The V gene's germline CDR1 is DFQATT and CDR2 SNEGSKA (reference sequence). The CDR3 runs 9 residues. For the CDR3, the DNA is TGCAGTGCCAGGAATGAGCAGTTCTTC. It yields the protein CSARNEQFF.

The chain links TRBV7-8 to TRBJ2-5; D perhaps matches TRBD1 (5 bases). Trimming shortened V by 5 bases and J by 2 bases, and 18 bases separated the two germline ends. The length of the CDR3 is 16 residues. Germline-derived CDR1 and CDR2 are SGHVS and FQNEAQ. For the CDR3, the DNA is TGTGCCAGCAGCACTGGACCGTCGGACACTCAAGAGACCCAGTACTTC. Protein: CASSTGPSDTQETQYF.

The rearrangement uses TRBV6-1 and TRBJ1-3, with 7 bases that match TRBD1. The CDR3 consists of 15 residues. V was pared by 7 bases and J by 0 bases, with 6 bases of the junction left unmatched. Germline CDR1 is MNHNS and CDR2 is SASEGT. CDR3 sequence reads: CASTDRSSSGNTIYF. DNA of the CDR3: TGTGCCAGCACGGACAGGTCGAGCTCTGGAAACACCATATATTTT.

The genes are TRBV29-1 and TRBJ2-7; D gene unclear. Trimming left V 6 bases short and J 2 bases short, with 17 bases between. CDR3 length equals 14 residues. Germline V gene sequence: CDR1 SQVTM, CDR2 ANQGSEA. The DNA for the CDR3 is TGCAGCGTATTCACAGCCGACTCAGCCTACGAGCAGTACTTC. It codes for CSVFTADSAYEQYF.

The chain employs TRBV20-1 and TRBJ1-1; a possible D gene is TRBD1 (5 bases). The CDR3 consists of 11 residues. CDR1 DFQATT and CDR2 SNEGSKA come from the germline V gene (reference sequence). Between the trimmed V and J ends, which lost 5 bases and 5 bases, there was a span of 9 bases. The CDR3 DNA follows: TGCAGTGCTTCCCAGGGTACTGAAGCTTTCTTT. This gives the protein CSASQGTEAFF.

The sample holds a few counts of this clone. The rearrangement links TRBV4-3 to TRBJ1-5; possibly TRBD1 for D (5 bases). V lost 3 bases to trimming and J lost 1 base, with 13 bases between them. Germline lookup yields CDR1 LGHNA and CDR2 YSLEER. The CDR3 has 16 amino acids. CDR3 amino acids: CASSQSQGVSNQPQHF. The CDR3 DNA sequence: TGCGCCAGCAGCCAGTCTCAGGGAGTAAGCAATCAGCCCCAGCATTTT.

The CDR3 bases are TGTGCCAGCAGGGAGGTACTCTTCTCTGGGGCCAACGTCCTGACTTTC. This sequence encodes CASREVLFSGANVLTF. The rearrangement uses TRBV7-9 and TRBJ2-6, with TRBD2 as a possible D gene (5 bases). Germline V lookup: CDR1 SEHNR, CDR2 FQNEAQ (reference sequence). Deletions cut 6 bases from V and 0 bases from J, with 12 bases between. The length of the CDR3 is 16 residues.

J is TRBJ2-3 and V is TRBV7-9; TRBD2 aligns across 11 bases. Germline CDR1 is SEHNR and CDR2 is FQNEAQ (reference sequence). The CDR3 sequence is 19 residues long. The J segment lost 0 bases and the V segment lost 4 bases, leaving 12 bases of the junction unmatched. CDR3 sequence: CASSSPGTSGGVSTDTQYF. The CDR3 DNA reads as TGTGCCAGCAGCTCCCCCGGGACTAGCGGAGGGGTTAGCACAGATACGCAGTATTTT.

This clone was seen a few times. CDR3 sequence: CASSELTAGELFF. DNA of the CDR3: TGTGCCAGCAGTGAACTGACCGCCGGGGAGCTGTTTTTT. The chain carries TRBV25-1 and TRBJ2-2, with D hard to call. Trimming took off 2 bases at V and 6 bases at J, with 7 bases between the two ends. The length of the CDR3 is 13 residues. Germline lookup yields CDR1 MGHDK and CDR2 SYGVNS. Looking up the rest from reference TRBV25-1 and TRBJ2-2 gives the full variable domain: EADIYQTPRYLVIGTGKKITLECSQTMGHDKMYWYQQDPGMELHLIHYSYGVNSTEKGDLSSESTVSRIRTEHFPLTLESARPSHTSQYLCASSELTAGELFFGEGSRLTVL.